This TCR beta chain appears in the sequencing data of a study of blood T cell repertoires in COVID-19. Assay used: immunoSEQ multiplex PCR; TCRdb lists only in-frame clones, some missing. The table includes 65,000 to 90,000 clones, approximately 84% detected once. This CDR3 has 19 amino acids. Per germline, CDR1 ENHRY and CDR2 SYGVKD. J lost 3 bases, V lost 6 bases, and 20 bases had no gene match. The chain combines TRBV10-3 with TRBJ1-3; 7 nucleotides agree with TRBD1. This clonotype was obtained from a human donor in a cohort sampled during active COVID-19. Sample: peripheral blood. In DNA, the CDR3 is TGTGCCATCAGGGGTTTGTCGGACAGGACGTCTTGGCATGGAAACACCATATATTTT. It codes for CAIRGLSDRTSWHGNTIYF.